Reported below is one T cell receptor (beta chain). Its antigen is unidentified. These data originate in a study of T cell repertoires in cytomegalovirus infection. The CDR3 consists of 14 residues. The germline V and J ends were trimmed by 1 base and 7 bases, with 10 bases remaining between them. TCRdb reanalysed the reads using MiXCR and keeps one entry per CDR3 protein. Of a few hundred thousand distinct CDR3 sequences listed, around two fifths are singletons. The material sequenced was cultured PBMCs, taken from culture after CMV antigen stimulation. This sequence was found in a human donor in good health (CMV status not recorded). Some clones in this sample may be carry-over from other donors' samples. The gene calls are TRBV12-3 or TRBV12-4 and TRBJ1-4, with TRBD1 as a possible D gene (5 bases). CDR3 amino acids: CASSLGVRGEKLFF. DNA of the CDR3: TGTGCCAGCAGTTTAGGGGTTAGGGGTGAAAAACTGTTTTTT.